The rows below give T cell receptor beta chains drawn from one sample of a study of cytomegalovirus exposure and HLA in healthy donors. Profiling relied on immunoSEQ multiplex PCR, and the TCRdb table lists in-frame clones only, not all of them. The table records 75,000 to 90,000 clones, almost 97% of them present only once. The sample consisted of PBMCs. The receptors shown here come from a man younger than 35 in good health and CMV-seropositive. CDR3s include the opening cysteine and the closing phenylalanine or tryptophan. Fields, in order: CDR3 length, D gene, J gene, clone size, V gene, CDR3 protein, CDR3 DNA. A D gene is named only where the DNA matches it firmly. The size entry is marked missing in some rows and otherwise reads once, few, many or a size class.

12	-	TRBJ2-5	-	TRBV11-1	CASAELGETQYF	TGTGCCAGCGCGGAATTGGGAGAGACCCAGTACTTC
15	-	TRBJ2-1	-	TRBV2	CASRWTNSKYNEQFF	TGTGCCAGCAGATGGACTAACTCCAAGTACAATGAGCAGTTCTTC
16	TRBD2	TRBJ2-7	-	TRBV7-9	CASSLDTSGSLYEQYF	TGTGCCAGCAGCCTCGATACTAGCGGGAGTTTATACGAGCAGTACTTC
13	-	TRBJ1-2	-	TRBV10-3	CAISEGHLDGYTF	TGTGCCATCAGTGAGGGACACTTGGATGGCTACACCTTC
17	TRBD1	TRBJ1-5	-	TRBV9	CASSPGTGDYSNQPQHF	TGTGCCAGCAGCCCCGGGACAGGGGACTATAGCAATCAGCCCCAGCATTTT
15	-	TRBJ2-3	-	TRBV5-4	CASSLDQVVADTQYF	TGTGCCAGCAGCTTAGATCAGGTTGTTGCAGATACGCAGTATTTT
12	-	TRBJ2-5	-	TRBV29-1	CSLFDRQETQYF	TGCAGCCTCTTCGACAGACAAGAGACCCAGTACTTC
14	TRBD2	TRBJ2-1	-	TRBV6-5	CATLGGGDYNEQFF	TGTGCCACTTTGGGGGGGGGAGACTACAATGAGCAGTTCTTC
16	-	TRBJ1-3	-	TRBV6-1	CASSAPRGDTGNTIYF	TGTGCCAGCAGTGCCCCCCGGGGGGACACCGGAAACACCATATATTTT
14	TRBD1	TRBJ2-5	-	TRBV27	CASSLYGQGETQYF	TGTGCCAGCAGTTTATATGGACAGGGGGAGACCCAGTACTTC
14	-	TRBJ2-7	-	TRBV4-1	CASSPIGLLDEQYF	TGCGCCAGCAGCCCAATCGGACTCCTCGACGAGCAGTACTTC
13	-	TRBJ1-1	-	TRBV7-3	CASSSQGNTEAFF	TGTGCCAGCAGCTCACAGGGGAACACTGAAGCTTTCTTT
15	TRBD2	TRBJ2-1	-	TRBV5-4	CASSYRLAGGNEQFF	TGTGCCAGCAGCTACAGACTAGCGGGAGGCAATGAGCAGTTCTTC
15	TRBD1	TRBJ2-5	-	TRBV9	CASSAGDSPAETQYF	TGTGCCAGCAGCGCAGGGGACAGTCCGGCAGAGACCCAGTACTTC
14	TRBD1	TRBJ2-7	-	TRBV12-5	CASASGTGPYEQYF	TGTGCTAGTGCCTCCGGGACAGGGCCTTACGAGCAGTACTTC
15	-	TRBJ2-7	-	TRBV13	CASSLRVQGPHEQYF	TGTGCCAGCAGCTTACGCGTGCAGGGTCCCCACGAGCAGTACTTC
11	-	TRBJ2-3	-	TRBV20-1	CSARRLDTQYF	TGCAGTGCTAGACGTCTGGATACGCAGTATTTT
11	-	TRBJ2-5	-	TRBV27	CASGLQETQYF	TGTGCCAGCGGCCTTCAAGAGACCCAGTACTTC
13	TRBD2	TRBJ2-1	-	TRBV4-1	CASSQDHGREAFF	TGCGCCAGCAGCCAAGATCATGGGCGGGAGGCATTCTTC
14	-	TRBJ2-5	-	TRBV5-4	CASSLSGDQETQYF	TGTGCCAGCAGCTTGTCAGGGGACCAAGAGACCCAGTACTTC
11	-	TRBJ2-1	-	TRBV6-7	CARSLGWSLFF	TGTGCCAGAAGTCTCGGGTGGAGTCTGTTCTTC
11	-	TRBJ2-5	once	TRBV20-1	CSAGAQETQYF	TGCAGTGCTGGGGCTCAAGAGACCCAGTACTTC
15	-	TRBJ2-3	-	TRBV19	CASRQLFTSTDTQYF	TGTGCCAGCCGACAGTTGTTTACTAGCACAGATACGCAGTATTTT
18	-	TRBJ1-2	-	TRBV5-1	CASSLYGAGNLPFYGYTF	TGCGCCAGCAGCTTGTATGGGGCAGGGAACTTGCCTTTCTATGGCTACACCTTC
17	TRBD2	TRBJ2-1	-	TRBV9	CASSVARASGSYNEQFF	TGTGCCAGCAGCGTAGCTAGGGCTAGCGGGTCCTACAATGAGCAGTTCTTC
13	-	TRBJ1-2	-	TRBV6-5	CASSSNPTGGYTF	TGTGCCAGCAGTTCCAATCCGACAGGCGGCTACACCTTC
12	-	TRBJ2-2	-	TRBV7-3	CASSSRLGELFF	TGTGCCAGCAGCTCTAGGCTCGGGGAGCTGTTTTTT
15	TRBD1	TRBJ2-7	-	TRBV10-2	CASSDSGQGIYEQYF	TGCGCCAGCAGTGATTCGGGACAGGGAATCTACGAGCAGTACTTC
15	TRBD1	TRBJ2-1	-	TRBV28	CASSYLWTGIHEQFF	TGTGCCAGCAGTTACCTTTGGACAGGGATCCATGAGCAGTTCTTC
14	TRBD1	TRBJ1-2	-	TRBV27	CASSTGVGNYGYTF	TGTGCCAGCAGTACAGGGGTCGGAAACTATGGCTACACCTTC
14	TRBD1	TRBJ1-1	-	TRBV6-6	CASSYSGQGVGAFF	TGTGCCAGCAGTTACTCTGGACAGGGGGTTGGAGCTTTCTTT
16	TRBD2	TRBJ2-7	-	TRBV6-5	CASSFPSGGSSYEQYF	TGTGCCAGCAGTTTCCCTAGCGGGGGGAGCTCCTACGAGCAGTACTTC
13	-	TRBJ2-7	once	TRBV19	CATKGTGSYEQYF	TGTGCCACAAAAGGGACTGGTTCCTACGAGCAGTACTTC
14	-	TRBJ2-7	-	TRBV5-1	CASSSGLRTYEQYF	TGCGCCAGCAGCTCGGGACTTAGAACCTACGAGCAGTACTTC
17	TRBD1	TRBJ2-3	-	TRBV27	CASSLSDRGRRRDTQYF	TGTGCCAGCAGTTTATCGGACAGGGGGCGTAGGAGGGATACGCAGTATTTT
14	TRBD2	TRBJ2-1	-	TRBV2	CASSTSGTYNEQFF	TGTGCCAGCAGCACTAGCGGTACTTACAATGAGCAGTTCTTC
13	-	TRBJ2-7	-	TRBV6-5	CASSYGQSYEQYF	TGTGCCAGCAGTTACGGCCAGTCCTACGAGCAGTACTTC
15	TRBD2	TRBJ2-1	-	TRBV7-9	CASSSGLAAPNEQFF	TGTGCCAGCAGCTCAGGACTAGCGGCCCCCAATGAGCAGTTCTTC
11	-	TRBJ2-1	-	TRBV27	CASRVTNEQFF	TGTGCCAGCAGAGTTACTAATGAGCAGTTCTTC
15	-	TRBJ2-2	-	TRBV5-3	CARSQGHRWTGELFF	TGTGCCAGAAGCCAGGGACACCGCTGGACCGGGGAGCTGTTTTTT
16	TRBD2	TRBJ2-1	-	TRBV27	CASRLAGLSSYNEQFF	TGTGCCAGCAGACTAGCGGGCCTCTCCTCCTACAATGAGCAGTTCTTC